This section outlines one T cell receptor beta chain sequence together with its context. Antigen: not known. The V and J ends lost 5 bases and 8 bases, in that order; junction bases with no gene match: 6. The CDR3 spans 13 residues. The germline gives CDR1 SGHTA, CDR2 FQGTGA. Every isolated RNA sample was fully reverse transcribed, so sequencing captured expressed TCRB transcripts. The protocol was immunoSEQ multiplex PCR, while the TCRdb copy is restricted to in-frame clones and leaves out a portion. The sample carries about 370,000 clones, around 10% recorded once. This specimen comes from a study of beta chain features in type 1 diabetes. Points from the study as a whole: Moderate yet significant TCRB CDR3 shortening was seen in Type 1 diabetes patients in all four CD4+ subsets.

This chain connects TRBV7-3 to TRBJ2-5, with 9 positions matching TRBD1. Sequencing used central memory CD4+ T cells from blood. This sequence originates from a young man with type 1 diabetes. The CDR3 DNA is TGTGCCAGCAGCCCCGGACAGGGGATCACCCAGTACTTC. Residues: CASSPGQGITQYF.